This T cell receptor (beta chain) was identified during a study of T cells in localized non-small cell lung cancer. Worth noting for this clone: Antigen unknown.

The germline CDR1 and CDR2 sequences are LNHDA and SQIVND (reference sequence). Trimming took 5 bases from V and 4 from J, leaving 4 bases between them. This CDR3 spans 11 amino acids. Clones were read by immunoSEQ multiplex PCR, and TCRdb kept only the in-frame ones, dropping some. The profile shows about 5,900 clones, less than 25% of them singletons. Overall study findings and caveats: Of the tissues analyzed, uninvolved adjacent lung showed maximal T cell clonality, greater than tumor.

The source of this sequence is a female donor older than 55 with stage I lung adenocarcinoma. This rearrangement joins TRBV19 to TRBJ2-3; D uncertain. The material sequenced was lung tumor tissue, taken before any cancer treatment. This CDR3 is CASSQPDTQYF. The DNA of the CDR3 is TGTGCCAGTAGTCAACCAGATACGCAGTATTTT.